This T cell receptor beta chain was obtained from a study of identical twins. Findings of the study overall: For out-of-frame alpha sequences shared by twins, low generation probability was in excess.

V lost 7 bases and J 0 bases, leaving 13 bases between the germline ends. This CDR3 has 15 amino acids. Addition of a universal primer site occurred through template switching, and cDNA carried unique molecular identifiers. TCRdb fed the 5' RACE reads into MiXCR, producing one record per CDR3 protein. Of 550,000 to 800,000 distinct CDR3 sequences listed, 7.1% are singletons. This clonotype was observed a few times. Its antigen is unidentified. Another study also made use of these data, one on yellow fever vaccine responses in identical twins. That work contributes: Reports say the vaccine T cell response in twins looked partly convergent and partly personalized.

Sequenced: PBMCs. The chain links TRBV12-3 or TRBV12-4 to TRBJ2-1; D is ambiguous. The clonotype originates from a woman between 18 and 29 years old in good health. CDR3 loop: CASTPTDLSYNEQFF. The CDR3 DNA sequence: TGTGCCAGCACCCCCACAGACCTCTCCTACAATGAGCAGTTCTTC.